The clone carrying this T cell receptor (beta chain) showed up many times. The antigen is unknown. The CDR3 runs to 16 residues. The J segment lost 4 bases and the V segment lost 4 bases, leaving 10 bases of the junction unmatched. Germline loops: CDR1 DFQATT, CDR2 SNEGSKA (reference sequence). The data were obtained in a study of T cells after yellow fever vaccination. Across the whole study: Where fractions had low cell numbers, libraries were prepared from them with the SMART-Seq v4 Ultra Low Input RNA kit.

From the 5' RACE reads, TCRdb called clonotypes with MiXCR, one entry per CDR3 protein. The sample yields over 250,000 distinct CDR3 sequences, 4.1% seen once. Findings and limits, study-wide: CD4 and CD8 compartments shared a small share of clonotypes.

V usage is TRBV20-1 and J usage is TRBJ2-4; 10 bases match TRBD2. The starting material was PBMCs, obtained 5 days after the yellow fever booster vaccination. The receptor's source is a man between 18 and 29 years old who received the YFV17D yellow fever vaccine. The CDR3 sequence: CSAISGIAGGKNIQYF. CDR3 coding DNA: TGCAGTGCTATATCGGGAATAGCGGGGGGAAAAAACATTCAGTACTTC.